Presented here are 15 T cell receptor beta chains from one specimen sequenced in a study of blood T cell repertoires in COVID-19. Data came from immunoSEQ multiplex PCR; TCRdb stores just in-frame clones and leaves some out. This table has more than 400,000 clones, 87% appearing once. Sequenced input: PBMCs or T cells enriched from blood (not recorded which). The receptors were sampled from a young woman who had recovered from COVID-19.

The chain recombines TRBV7-2 with TRBJ2-3; 7 bases fit TRBD1. V trimming: 1 base; J trimming: 0 bases; junction bases outside the gene matches: 4. CDR1 and CDR2 from the germline V gene are SGHTA and FQGNSA. This CDR3 is built from 16 residues. The CDR3, as DNA: TGTGCCAGCAGCTTAGTCGGGACAGATAGCACAGATACGCAGTATTTT. Translation: CASSLVGTDSTDTQYF.

This clone was counted only a few times. The CDR3 nucleotides are TGTGCCACCAGCAGAGATTCGGGGAGTTTTATAGGAGCACACACTGAAGCTTTCTTT. It specifies CATSRDSGSFIGAHTEAFF. The genes are TRBV15 and TRBJ1-1; D is uncertain. CDR1 LNHNV and CDR2 YYDKDF come from the germline V gene (reference sequence). The CDR3 is 19 amino acids. V gave up 0 bases and J gave up 3 bases, with 23 bases separating them.

V and J are TRBV9 and TRBJ1-6, with D possibly TRBD1 on 5 matching bases. V gave up 2 bases and J gave up 0 bases, with 9 bases separating them. The CDR3 totals 16 residues. Germline CDR1 SGDLS, CDR2 YYNGEE. The CDR3 sequence: CASSVGGFSYNSPLHF. CDR3 in DNA: TGTGCCAGCAGCGTGGGGGGTTTCTCCTATAATTCACCCCTCCACTTT.

The V call is TRBV6-5, the J call TRBJ1-1; D is unresolved. Germline CDR1 MNHEY, CDR2 SVGAGI. The CDR3 has 12 amino acids. V was pared by 7 bases and J by 1 base, with 7 bases between. CDR3 amino acids: CASTSSNTEAFF. CDR3 in DNA: TGTGCCAGCACCTCTTCGAACACTGAAGCTTTCTTT.

The chain combines TRBV6-6 with TRBJ1-5; perhaps TRBD1 as D (5 bases). The CDR3 sequence is 14 residues long. The V end was cut by 10 bases, the J end by 7 bases, with 20 bases between. CDR1 is MNHNY, CDR2 SVGAGI, per germline (reference sequence). CDR3 nucleotides: TGTGCCACCAAGAGTCTCCTTGGGGGGCAGCCCCAGCATTTT. This translates into CATKSLLGGQPQHF.

The chain employs TRBV6-5 and TRBJ1-2; 8 positions match TRBD1. The V and J ends lost 8 bases and 0 bases, in that order; junction bases with no gene match: 5. Germline CDR1 reads MNHEY; CDR2 reads SVGAGI. The CDR3 has 14 amino acids. Here the CDR3 DNA reads TGTGCCAGCCGGGACAGGACGACTAACTATGGCTACACCTTC. This encodes CASRDRTTNYGYTF.

This sequence joins TRBV5-1 and TRBJ1-5; D ambiguous. CDR1 SGHRS and CDR2 YFSETQ come from the germline V gene. There are 15 residues in the CDR3. V gave up 0 bases and J gave up 4 bases, with 11 bases separating them. CDR3 residues: CASSLGEAANQPQHF. CDR3 DNA: TGCGCCAGCAGCTTGGGCGAGGCAGCAAATCAGCCCCAGCATTTT.

V and J are TRBV11-2 and TRBJ1-1; TRBD1 agrees at 8 bases. The CDR3 consists of 11 residues. V shed 5 bases and J 11 bases; nucleotides not matched to a gene: 4. CDR1 and CDR2 from the germline V gene are SGHAT and FQNNGV. The DNA of the CDR3 is TGTGCCAGCAGCAAGACAGGGGAGGCTTTCTTT. Its protein product is CASSKTGEAFF.

The chain links TRBV11-3 to TRBJ2-5, with D tentatively TRBD2 (5 bases). Germline loops: CDR1 SGHNT, CDR2 YENEEA. The CDR3 runs 13 residues. V was cut by 4 bases and J by 3 bases, with 9 bases left in between. CDR3 amino acids: CASSSDGEETQYF. CDR3 sequence (DNA): TGTGCCAGCAGCTCGGACGGGGAAGAGACCCAGTACTTC.

The chain carries TRBV13 and TRBJ1-1; D is uncertain. This CDR3 has 18 residues. V was cut by 0 bases and J by 2 bases, with 19 bases left in between. Germline assignment: CDR1 PRHDT and CDR2 FYEKMQ (reference sequence). The CDR3 coding sequence is TGTGCCAGCAGCTTAGGCCCCATGGTCAACGGGTTTAACACTGAAGCTTTCTTT. Amino acid sequence: CASSLGPMVNGFNTEAFF.

The chain couples TRBV5-1 to TRBJ2-7; unclear D gene. Trimming removed 1 base at V and 6 bases at J, with 14 bases between. Germline V gene sequence: CDR1 SGHRS, CDR2 YFSETQ. The CDR3 runs 14 residues. CDR3 nucleotides: TGCGCCAGCAGCTTGCGGATTGACGGGTCCGAGCAGTACTTC. Protein sequence: CASSLRIDGSEQYF.

This sequence joins TRBV6-5 and TRBJ2-7, with a tentative D call TRBD1 (6 bases). Trimming shortened V by 5 bases and J by 4 bases, and 9 bases separated the two germline ends. This CDR3 has 12 residues. Germline-derived CDR1 and CDR2 are MNHEY and SVGAGI. In nucleotides, the CDR3 is TGTGCCAGCAGTAATCAGGGGTACGAGCAGTACTTC. This translates into CASSNQGYEQYF.

The rearrangement links TRBV5-4 to TRBJ1-2; 7 positions match TRBD1. CDR3 size: 13 residues. V gave up 1 base and J gave up 8 bases; unmatched junction bases: 5. The germline V gene encodes CDR1 SGHNT and CDR2 YYREEE (reference sequence). The CDR3 sequence: CASSLRGQRGYTF. In DNA form, the CDR3 reads TGTGCCAGCAGCTTGAGGGGACAGAGAGGCTACACCTTC.

This sequence joins TRBV12-5 and TRBJ1-5; D is ambiguous. V was shortened by 0 bases and J by 7 bases, with 19 bases between the two germline ends. The CDR3 consists of 17 residues. Germline CDR1 reads LGHNT; CDR2 reads FRNRAP. CDR3 amino acids: CASGLVGRPIGDQPQHF. The CDR3 region has the DNA TGTGCTAGTGGTTTGGTAGGCAGGCCTATCGGTGACCAGCCCCAGCATTTT. The complete variable domain, with remaining parts taken from reference TRBV12-5 and TRBJ1-5, reads DARVTQTPRHKVTEMGQEVTMRCQPILGHNTVFWYRQTMMQGLELLAYFRNRAPLDDSGMPKDRFSAEMPDATLATLKIQPSEPRDSAVYFCASGLVGRPIGDQPQHFGDGTRLSIL.

This clone was detected a few times. Compared with germline, one end of the junction differs, possibly owing to a read error. V usage is TRBV4-1 and J usage is TRBJ1-4, with D possibly being TRBD1 (5 bases). In germline, CDR1 is MGHRA, CDR2 YSYEKL. The CDR3 runs 13 residues. CDR3 bases: TGCGCCAGCAGCCAGGGGACTATTGAAAAACTGTTTTTT. Protein: CASSQGTIEKLFF.